This passage covers 19 T cell receptor beta chains from one sample sequenced in a study of blood T cells in healthy people across ages. A sample-barcoded 5' primer and a J-beta primer mix were used in a second PCR of roughly 6 to 11 cycles. MiXCR, applied by TCRdb to the 5' RACE reads, yields one record per CDR3 protein. The table shows under 800,000 distinct CDR3 sequences, with 20% to 25% occurring only once. Sequenced: blood. These TCRs come from a man aged 65 to 85 in good health.

This rearrangement joins TRBV12-3 or TRBV12-4 to TRBJ2-1; D gene uncertain. The assigned J gene may be wrong: the sequence end matches TRBJ2-7 better. This CDR3 has 12 residues. The CDR3 is CASSAASYEQYF. The CDR3 bases are TGTGCCAGCAGCGCCGCTAGCTACGAGCAGTACTTC.

Only a few counts were recorded for this clonotype. The gene calls are TRBV20-1 and TRBJ2-1; maybe TRBD2 (6 bases). This CDR3 spans 15 amino acids. Germline V CDR1 and CDR2: DFQATT, SNEGSKA (reference sequence). Trimming took off 4 bases at V and 6 bases at J, with 19 bases between the two ends. This chain's CDR3 is CSATVAAPKPNEQFF. The CDR3 DNA is TGCAGTGCTACGGTAGCGGCGCCAAAACCCAATGAGCAGTTCTTC.

This clonotype was seen only a few times. Germline and junction disagree at one end, which may indicate a read error. The J gene is TRBJ1-6, the V gene TRBV5-1; D gene unclear. Germline CDR1 and CDR2: SGHRS and YFSETQ. The CDR3 totals 15 residues. The CDR3 region is CASNLDLGYNSPLHF. The DNA for the CDR3 is TGCGCCAGCAACTTGGATCTGGGCTATAATTCACCCCTCCACTTT. The full variable domain, rest sourced from reference TRBV5-1 and TRBJ1-6, is KAGVTQTPRYLIKTRGQQVTLSCSPISGHRSVSWYQQTPGQGLQFLFEYFSETQRNKGNFPGRFSGRQFSNSRSEMNVSTLELGDSALYLCASNLDLGYNSPLHFGNGTRLTVT.

The V call is TRBV4-1, the J call TRBJ2-1; unclear D gene. CDR1 and CDR2 (germline): MGHRA, YSYEKL. Between the trimmed V and J ends, which lost 2 bases and 0 bases, there was a span of 14 bases. CDR3 size: 17 residues. The chain's CDR3 is CASSQSKGERSYNEQFF. The CDR3 DNA reads TGCGCCAGCAGCCAAAGTAAGGGCGAGCGCTCCTACAATGAGCAGTTCTTC.

The chain joins TRBV10-3 to TRBJ2-7; D call uncertain. The CDR3 covers 14 residues. Looked up from germline, CDR1 is ENHRY and CDR2 is SYGVKD. Trimming stripped 2 bases from V and 3 bases from J, with 11 bases between. The CDR3 DNA reads TGTGCCATCAGTGAGCAAATTGGGGACTACGAGCAGTACTTC. Amino acid sequence: CAISEQIGDYEQYF.

The table lists this clonotype with a few counts. J is TRBJ2-5 and V is TRBV15; 13 nucleotides match TRBD2. The J call may be mistaken, given a closer DNA end match to TRBJ2-1. Germline-derived CDR1 and CDR2 are LNHNV and YYDKDF (reference sequence). CDR3 length: 16 residues. The CDR3 bases are TGTGCCACCAGCGGAAGGACTAGCGGGAGTTTCAATGAGCAGTTCTTC. Its protein is CATSGRTSGSFNEQFF.

Concerning this clonotype itself: One end of the junction does not line up with germline, which may come from a read error. The chain has TRBV2 and TRBJ2-5, with 8 positions matching TRBD2. Germline V gene data show CDR1 as SNHLY and CDR2 as FYNNEI. The CDR3 consists of 14 residues. CDR3 nucleotide sequence: TGTGCCAGCAACCTGTTTAGCGGGACACGATTAGAGGTCTTC. Protein sequence: CASNLFSGTRLEVF.

There are a few counts of this clonotype. The rearrangement links TRBV24-1 to TRBJ2-7, with a weak D call TRBD1 (5 bases). Germline V gives CDR1 KGHDR, CDR2 SFDVKD. V was trimmed by 2 bases and J by 2 bases, leaving 33 bases between them. There are 22 residues in the CDR3. In DNA form, the CDR3 reads TGTGCCACCAGTGATTCGTCCTCCGGACCAGGCCGAACAGGAAAAGATACCTACGAGCAGTACTTC. Amino acids: CATSDSSSGPGRTGKDTYEQYF.

V is TRBV20-1 and J is TRBJ2-5, with 9 bases lining up with TRBD2. The CDR3 is 16 residues long. Looked up from germline, CDR1 is DFQATT and CDR2 is SNEGSKA (reference sequence). The V gene end was trimmed by 6 bases and the J gene end by 0 bases; junction bases not matched to a gene: 11. The CDR3 spells CSATSASGRNQETQYF. The CDR3, as DNA: TGCAGTGCCACTAGTGCGAGCGGGAGGAACCAAGAGACCCAGTACTTC.

The chain couples TRBV4-1 to TRBJ2-1, with 10 bases aligning to TRBD2. With V trimmed by 1 base and J by 7 bases, 4 bases remained unmatched. This CDR3 region has 15 residues. Germline V gives CDR1 MGHRA, CDR2 YSYEKL. CDR3 nucleotide sequence: TGCGCCAGCAGCCAAGTCAGACTAGCGGGTAATGAGCAGTTCTTC. It is translated as CASSQVRLAGNEQFF.

As regards this clonotype: The germline gene is not matched at one end of the junction; a read error may be the cause. J is TRBJ2-3 and V is TRBV7-2; 11 nucleotides agree with TRBD2. This CDR3 region has 15 residues. Germline CDR1 and CDR2: SGHTA and FQGNSA. The DNA of the CDR3 is TGTGCCGGCAGCAACCGGACTAGCGGGACAGATACGCAGTATTTT. This gives the protein CAGSNRTSGTDTQYF.

The rearrangement joins TRBV29-1 to TRBJ1-1; D is unclear. The CDR3 runs 13 residues. V was pared by 0 bases and J by 3 bases, with 8 bases between. Per germline, CDR1 SQVTM and CDR2 ANQGSEA. CDR3 in DNA: TGCAGCGTTGAAGAGGGTTTTGACACTGAAGCTTTCTTT. This codes for CSVEEGFDTEAFF.

The chain has TRBV7-2 and TRBJ2-6; D unresolved. Germline lookup yields CDR1 SGHTA and CDR2 FQGNSA. V was cut by 2 bases and J by 0 bases, with 14 bases left in between. The CDR3 contains 18 residues. This CDR3 is CASSLRLVESSGANVLTF. CDR3 DNA sequence: TGTGCCAGCAGCTTACGGCTAGTAGAGAGCTCTGGGGCCAACGTCCTGACTTTC.

V is TRBV4-1 and J is TRBJ2-1, with TRBD2 as a possible D gene (6 bases). The germline V and J ends were trimmed by 2 bases and 2 bases, with 13 bases remaining between them. From germline, CDR1 is MGHRA and CDR2 YSYEKL. There are 16 residues in the CDR3. CDR3 region: CASSQPTSRTYNEQFF. The CDR3 DNA reads TGCGCCAGCAGCCAACCCACTAGCAGAACCTACAATGAGCAGTTCTTC.

The chain combines TRBV6-6 with TRBJ1-4; D uncertain. Germline CDR1 MNHNY, CDR2 SVGAGI (reference sequence). The CDR3 contains 14 residues. The V end lost 10 bases, the J end lost 5 bases, and 17 bases lay between the germline ends. The CDR3 coding sequence is TGTGCCACCCGAAGAGGGAGTCGAAATGAAAAACTGTTTTTT. This sequence encodes CATRRGSRNEKLFF.

This clonotype has a handful of counts. V gene TRBV20-1 combines with J gene TRBJ1-3; 7 positions agree with TRBD1. CDR1 DFQATT and CDR2 SNEGSKA come from the germline V gene (reference sequence). The J segment lost 10 bases and the V segment lost 0 bases, leaving 6 bases of the junction unmatched. The CDR3 consists of 13 residues. The CDR3 nucleotides are TGCAGTGCTAGAGATGGGACAGCCGAAACCATATATTTT. Encoded protein: CSARDGTAETIYF.

This clonotype showed up just a few times. V and J are TRBV10-3 and TRBJ2-3; D not certain. V was pared by 0 bases and J by 10 bases, with 14 bases between. CDR3 length equals 14 residues. Germline CDR1 reads ENHRY; CDR2 reads SYGVKD. The CDR3 DNA reads as TGTGCCATCAGTGAGTCTAGGACCTCAGGTCCGCAGTATTTT. It yields the protein CAISESRTSGPQYF.

This clonotype turned up a few times. The chain links TRBV10-3 to TRBJ2-7; TRBD1 aligns across 9 bases. The germline V gene has CDR1 ENHRY and CDR2 SYGVKD. This CDR3 spans 15 amino acids. With 3 bases clipped from V and 0 bases from J, the junction kept 3 bases outside the gene matches. The CDR3 sequence is CAISEGQGSSYEQYF. Written as DNA, the CDR3 is TGTGCCATCAGTGAAGGACAGGGGAGCTCCTACGAGCAGTACTTC.

This clonotype appeared many times. The chain recombines TRBV7-2 with TRBJ2-5; D is ambiguous. With 2 bases removed from V and 3 bases from J, the gap between germline ends came to 7 bases. Germline loops: CDR1 SGHTA, CDR2 FQGNSA. The length of the CDR3 is 13 residues. CDR3 DNA sequence: TGTGCCAGCAGCTTAAGTGAGGAAGAGACCCAGTACTTC. Protein sequence: CASSLSEEETQYF.